The 26 T cell receptor beta chains below come from one sample, sequenced in a study of blood T cell repertoires in COVID-19. Sequenced by immunoSEQ multiplex PCR; TCRdb stores in-frame clones only, minus some. The sample has over 25,000 clones; around 90% are singletons. Sequenced material: peripheral blood. These receptors all stem from a woman aged 60-75 years with active COVID-19.

The chain carries TRBV6-6 and TRBJ1-2, with TRBD1 matching over 7 bases. Losses at the gene ends were 6 bases for V and 8 bases for J; bases not matched to a gene: 6. The CDR3 extends over 12 amino acids. Looked up from germline, CDR1 is MNHNY and CDR2 is SVGAGI (reference sequence). The DNA for the CDR3 is TGTGCCAGCAGCCAAACAGGGGTCGGCTACACCTTC. Translated: CASSQTGVGYTF.

J is TRBJ2-3 and V is TRBV6-5; D may be TRBD1 (7 bases). The CDR3 runs 15 residues. Trimming left V 5 bases short and J 1 base short, with 13 bases between. Germline lookup yields CDR1 MNHEY and CDR2 SVGAGI. The CDR3 loop reads CASSHRGTGTDTQYF. The CDR3 DNA is TGTGCCAGCAGTCACCGCGGGACAGGCACAGATACGCAGTATTTT.

This clone was counted once. CDR3 residues: CASSESSGLYNEQFF. The CDR3 region has the DNA TGTGCCAGCAGTGAGTCTAGCGGCTTATACAATGAGCAGTTCTTC. The rearrangement links TRBV6-1 to TRBJ2-1, with TRBD2 matching over 7 bases. The V gene's germline CDR1 is MNHNS and CDR2 SASEGT. J was trimmed by 4 bases and V by 3 bases; bases with no gene match: 6. The CDR3 covers 15 residues.

This chain uses TRBV28 with TRBJ2-5, with 10 bases identical to TRBD1. Germline V gene data show CDR1 as MDHEN and CDR2 as SYDVKM. Trimming took 7 bases from V and 1 from J; bases not matched to a gene: 6. The CDR3 is 15 amino acids. The CDR3 loop is CASTLWTGGQETQYF. CDR3 nucleotides: TGTGCCAGCACCTTATGGACAGGGGGCCAAGAGACCCAGTACTTC. Filled out from reference TRBV28 and TRBJ2-5, the complete variable domain reads DVKVTQSSRYLVKRTGEKVFLECVQDMDHENMFWYRQDPGLGLRLIYFSYDVKMKEKGDIPEGYSVSREKKERFSLILESASTNQTSMYLCASTLWTGGQETQYFGPGTRLLVL.

This chain uses TRBV27 with TRBJ2-2; 8 bases fit TRBD2. V shed 5 bases, J shed 8 bases, and the junction held 22 bases outside the gene matches. Germline-derived CDR1 and CDR2 are MNHEY and SMNVEV (reference sequence). This CDR3 is 19 amino acids long. CDR3 region: CASSRSGRGPPGDVGELFF. The CDR3 DNA reads as TGTGCCAGCAGTAGGAGCGGGAGAGGGCCCCCAGGGGATGTTGGGGAGCTGTTTTTT.

The rearrangement links TRBV19 to TRBJ2-5; tentatively, D is TRBD2 (5 bases). Per the germline V gene, CDR1 is LNHDA and CDR2 is SQIVND (reference sequence). The CDR3 has 12 amino acids. The V end lost 4 bases, the J end lost 9 bases, and 12 bases lay between the germline ends. CDR3 residues: CASSKEVGPQYF. CDR3 coding DNA: TGTGCCAGTAGTAAGGAGGTAGGGCCCCAGTACTTC.

The rearrangement joins TRBV4-1 to TRBJ2-7; 11 bases are shared with TRBD2. The CDR3 covers 16 residues. CDR1 is MGHRA, CDR2 YSYEKL, per germline. Germline trimming cut 1 base from V and 4 bases from J; bases unmatched to any gene: 6. For the CDR3, the DNA is TGCGCCAGCAGCCAAGGAGTGGGACTAGCGGAGTACGAGCAGTACTTC. Its protein product is CASSQGVGLAEYEQYF.

J is TRBJ1-6 and V is TRBV30, with D tentatively TRBD1 (5 bases). The CDR3 length is 17 residues. The V gene lost 2 bases and the J gene lost 3 bases, with 17 bases spanning the gap. The germline V gene encodes CDR1 GTSNPN and CDR2 SVGIG (reference sequence). The CDR3 bases are TGTGCCTGGAGTTTAATGGGGCAGCCTCTCTATAATTCACCCCTCCACTTT. The encoded protein is CAWSLMGQPLYNSPLHF.

The rearrangement joins TRBV6-6 to TRBJ1-4, with D possibly matching TRBD1 (5 bases). The CDR3 has 17 residues. Trimming shortened V by 5 bases and J by 4 bases, and 20 bases separated the two germline ends. The germline V gene encodes CDR1 MNHNY and CDR2 SVGAGI (reference sequence). The CDR3 nucleotides are TGTGCCAGCAGTCCCTACCAACTAGCTCAGGGTAATGAAAAACTGTTTTTT. It specifies CASSPYQLAQGNEKLFF.

The gene calls are TRBV6-9 and TRBJ2-7; D is ambiguous. The CDR3 has 14 amino acids. The ends were cut back, 2 bases at V and 1 base at J, with 9 bases in the middle. Per germline, CDR1 MNHGY and CDR2 SVAAGI. CDR3 amino acids: CASSYLLGSYEQYF. CDR3 DNA: TGTGCCAGCAGTTATCTCCTAGGATCCTACGAGCAGTACTTC.

This chain links TRBV29-1 with TRBJ2-5; 12 bases match TRBD1. The CDR3 sequence is 14 residues long. CDR1 and CDR2 from the germline V gene are SQVTM and ANQGSEA. With V trimmed by 4 bases and J by 5 bases, 5 bases remained unmatched. CDR3 bases: TGCAGCGTTGGCGGGACAGGGGGCGCGGAGACCCAGTACTTC. Encoded protein: CSVGGTGGAETQYF. Together with reference TRBV29-1 and TRBJ2-5, the CDR3 gives the full variable domain: SAVISQKPSRDICQRGTSLTIQCQVDSQVTMMFWYRQQPGQSLTLIATANQGSEATYESGFVIDKFPISRPNLTFSTLTVSNMSPEDSSIYLCSVGGTGGAETQYFGPGTRLLVL.

V gene TRBV7-9 combines with J gene TRBJ2-7, with D possibly matching TRBD1 (6 bases). The V gene's germline CDR1 is SEHNR and CDR2 FQNEAQ (reference sequence). Deletions cut 3 bases from V and 5 bases from J, with 8 bases between. This CDR3 spans 12 amino acids. The CDR3 loop reads CASSFQGNEQYF. DNA of the CDR3: TGTGCCAGCAGCTTCCAGGGGAACGAGCAGTACTTC.

The J gene is TRBJ2-6, the V gene TRBV5-5; 8 nucleotides align to TRBD2. Trimming removed 4 bases from V and 6 bases from J; junction bases left unmatched: 15. This CDR3 has 18 residues. Germline lookup yields CDR1 SGHKS and CDR2 YYEKEE (reference sequence). In nucleotides, the CDR3 is TGTGCCAGCAGCCGGATAGGGAGCGGGGGAGGAGAGGCCAACGTCCTGACTTTC. Residues: CASSRIGSGGGEANVLTF.

This chain joins TRBV7-6 and TRBJ2-2, with 11 bases identical to TRBD2. The CDR3 loop spans 16 amino acids. With V trimmed by 5 bases and J by 3 bases, 5 bases remained unmatched. CDR1 is SGHVS, CDR2 FNYEAQ, per germline. The CDR3 nucleotides read TGTGCCAGCAGCCCGATTAGCGGGAGGGACACCGGGGAGCTGTTTTTT. Translating gives CASSPISGRDTGELFF. Drawing the rest from reference TRBV7-6 and TRBJ2-2, the complete variable domain is GAGVSQSPRYKVTKRGQDVALRCDPISGHVSLYWYRQALGQGPEFLTYFNYEAQQDKSGLPNDRFSAERPEGSISTLTIQRTEQRDSAMYRCASSPISGRDTGELFFGEGSRLTVL.

The chain has TRBV5-5 and TRBJ2-2, with D possibly being TRBD2 (6 bases). Germline assignment: CDR1 SGHKS and CDR2 YYEKEE (reference sequence). V lost 1 base, J lost 1 base, and 11 bases lay in between. CDR3 length: 16 amino acids. The CDR3 region has the DNA TGTGCCAGCAGCTTGCCGGGGGTAATGAACACCGGGGAGCTGTTTTTT. The encoded protein is CASSLPGVMNTGELFF.

This clone was detected only once. The chain couples TRBV6-2 or TRBV6-3 to TRBJ2-7; perhaps TRBD1 as D (6 bases). The germline gives CDR1 MNHEY, CDR2 SVGEGT. The CDR3 has 13 amino acids. Trimming cost V 6 bases and J 0 bases, with 9 bases left between them. CDR3 loop: CASSGDNSYEQYF. The CDR3 DNA sequence: TGTGCCAGCAGCGGGGACAACTCCTACGAGCAGTACTTC.

The chain couples TRBV19 to TRBJ2-7; TRBD2 matches at 9 bases. Germline loops: CDR1 LNHDA, CDR2 SQIVND (reference sequence). The CDR3 length is 16 residues. Trimming took 7 bases from V and 3 from J; bases not matched to a gene: 13. CDR3 nucleotides: TGTGCCAGTATCGGGTGGTCTAGCGGGAATCTCTACGAGCAGTACTTC. Its protein is CASIGWSSGNLYEQYF.

The chain uses TRBV7-2 and TRBJ2-2, with D possibly matching TRBD2 (6 bases). Looked up from germline, CDR1 is SGHTA and CDR2 is FQGNSA. The length of the CDR3 is 16 residues. Trimming stripped 2 bases from V and 4 bases from J, with 14 bases between. The CDR3 DNA reads as TGTGCCAGCAGCTTACCTTCGGGACTGACCACCGGGGAGCTGTTTTTT. It codes for CASSLPSGLTTGELFF.

The chain links TRBV21-1 to TRBJ1-2. TRBV21-1 is a documented pseudogene. The CDR3 is 19 residues long. The CDR3 spells CASSKGRGGSPSTDYGYTF. The DNA for the CDR3 is TGTGCCAGCAGCAAAGGGAGGGGGGGCAGCCCGTCCACGGACTATGGCTACACCTTC.

The rearrangement uses TRBV4-1 and TRBJ2-3; maybe TRBD1 (6 bases). The germline V gene has CDR1 MGHRA and CDR2 YSYEKL. Trimming removed 2 bases at V and 8 bases at J, with 17 bases between. This CDR3 is 15 amino acids long. CDR3 bases: TGCGCCAGCAGCCAAACGAGGCAGGGGAAAATTACGCAGTATTTT. Protein sequence: CASSQTRQGKITQYF.

This chain uses TRBV19 with TRBJ1-4, with 7 positions matching TRBD1. The V gene's germline CDR1 is LNHDA and CDR2 SQIVND (reference sequence). The CDR3 extends over 15 amino acids. J gave up 7 bases and V 5 bases, and 10 bases lay outside the gene matches. As DNA, the CDR3 is TGTGCCAGTAGTCCTCCTCGACAGGGAAGTGAAAAACTGTTTTTT. Amino acids: CASSPPRQGSEKLFF.

The chain has TRBV9 and TRBJ2-1; D ambiguous. This CDR3 is built from 12 residues. Trimming shortened V by 3 bases and J by 7 bases, and 8 bases separated the two germline ends. Germline V gene sequence: CDR1 SGDLS, CDR2 YYNGEE. CDR3 sequence: CASSGITNEQFF. DNA for the CDR3: TGTGCCAGCAGCGGCATAACTAATGAGCAGTTCTTC.

This chain links TRBV27 with TRBJ1-5; D not resolved. V was trimmed by 0 bases and J by 4 bases, leaving 4 bases between them. In germline, CDR1 is MNHEY, CDR2 SMNVEV (reference sequence). This CDR3 comprises 13 residues. The CDR3 protein is CASSLSSNQPQHF. In nucleotides, the CDR3 is TGTGCCAGCAGTTTATCGTCTAATCAGCCCCAGCATTTT.

CDR3 loop: CASSQDAQISGNTIYF. The CDR3 DNA reads as TGCGCCAGCAGCCAAGATGCACAAATCTCTGGAAACACCATATATTTT. The chain joins TRBV4-1 to TRBJ1-3, with D unresolved. This CDR3 has 16 amino acids. Germline V gene lookup returns CDR1 MGHRA and CDR2 YSYEKL. V dropped 0 bases and J dropped 0 bases, with 9 bases sitting between them.

The V and J genes are TRBV11-2 and TRBJ2-5; D not resolved. V was pared by 0 bases and J by 2 bases, with 10 bases between. Germline assignment: CDR1 SGHAT and CDR2 FQNNGV. CDR3 length equals 15 residues. The CDR3 sequence is CASSLEAGRQETQYF. As DNA, the CDR3 is TGTGCCAGCAGCTTAGAGGCAGGCAGACAAGAGACCCAGTACTTC.

This clone was detected only a few times. The chain is built from TRBV27 and TRBJ2-7; no firm D call. Germline loops: CDR1 MNHEY, CDR2 SMNVEV (reference sequence). The V end was cut by 2 bases, the J end by 0 bases, with 8 bases between. This CDR3 is built from 14 residues. The CDR3: CASSLGRLSYEQYF. In DNA form, the CDR3 reads TGTGCCAGCAGTTTAGGCAGGCTCTCCTACGAGCAGTACTTC.